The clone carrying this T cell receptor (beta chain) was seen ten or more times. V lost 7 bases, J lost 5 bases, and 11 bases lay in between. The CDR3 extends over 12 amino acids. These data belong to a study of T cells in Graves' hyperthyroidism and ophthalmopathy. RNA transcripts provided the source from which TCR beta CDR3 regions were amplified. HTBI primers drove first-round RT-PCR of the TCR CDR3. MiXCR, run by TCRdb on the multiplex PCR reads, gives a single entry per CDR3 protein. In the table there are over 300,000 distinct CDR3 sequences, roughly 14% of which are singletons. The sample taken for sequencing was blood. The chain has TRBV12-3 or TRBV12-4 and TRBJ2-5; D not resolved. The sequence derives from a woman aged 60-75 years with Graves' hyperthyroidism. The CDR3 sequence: CASIVGLETQYF. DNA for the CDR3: TGTGCCAGCATAGTGGGGTTGGAGACCCAGTACTTC.